This TCR beta chain was retrieved from a study of blood T cells in healthy people across ages. A second PCR, run for about 7 to 11 cycles, used a sample-barcoded 5' primer plus a J-beta primer mix. Template switching added a 12-random-nucleotide identifier to every cDNA molecule. MiXCR was run by TCRdb on the 5' RACE reads, yielding one entry per CDR3 protein. The table records hundreds of thousands of distinct CDR3 sequences, about 30% of them present only once. Germline V gene lookup returns CDR1 LGHDT and CDR2 YNNKEL (reference sequence). V lost 4 bases and J lost 0; bases outside the gene matches: 3. CDR3 length: 14 residues. Comments on this clonotype: Just one base apart from a much larger clone, this may be a read error.

The receptor's source is a woman older than 75 in good health. Source material: blood. This chain uses TRBV3-1 with TRBJ2-7; TRBD1 agrees at 7 bases. Here the CDR3 reads CASSRGQFSYEQYF. The CDR3 DNA is TGTGCCAGCAGCCGGGGACAGTTCTCCTACGAGCAGTACTTC.